These T cell receptor beta chains were read from a single sample in a study of graft-versus-host responses after intestinal transplantation. TCRdb's copy holds only in-frame clones and misses some; the assay was immunoSEQ multiplex PCR. This table holds about 110,000 clones, more than 85% found once. Their specific antigens are unknown. The sequencing used unstimulated CD8+ T cells sorted from spleen or lymph node cells, collected before transplant. The receptors were gathered from a human donor who was the organ donor for an intestinal transplant. Each CDR3 is given with its conserved first and last residue. The order of the fields is D gene, J gene, CDR3 length, clone size, V gene, CDR3 DNA, CDR3 protein. The D gene is left open where the match is weak. Some rows mark clone size as missing; the rest say once, few, many or name a class of expanded clone.

D: NA
J: TRBJ1-2
length: 18
size: NA
V: TRBV18
DNA: TGTGCCAGCTCACCACGCCTGAGTCGGGGGGTGGTTGGACACGGCTACACCTTC
CDR3: CASSPRLSRGVVGHGYTF

D: NA
J: TRBJ2-3
length: 12
size: NA
V: TRBV6-6
DNA: TGTGCCAGCAGTAAGGTGGGAGATACGCAGTATTTT
CDR3: CASSKVGDTQYF

D: NA
J: TRBJ1-2
length: 18
size: once
V: TRBV4-2
DNA: TGTGCCAGCAGCCGACTAACCGGGACACGAACTCGGAACTATGGCTACACCTTC
CDR3: CASSRLTGTRTRNYGYTF

D: NA
J: TRBJ2-7
length: 14
size: NA
V: TRBV5-4
DNA: TGTGCCAGCAGCTCACAGGGAAGAAGCTACGAGCAGTACTTC
CDR3: CASSSQGRSYEQYF

D: NA
J: TRBJ2-3
length: 18
size: NA
V: TRBV7-9
DNA: TGTGCCAGCAGCTCACAGATGGGAGGTGACTTCAACACAGATACGCAGTATTTT
CDR3: CASSSQMGGDFNTDTQYF

D: NA
J: TRBJ2-2
length: 15
size: NA
V: TRBV18
DNA: TGTGCCAGCTCACCACGGGATGGGGGAACCGGGGAGCTGTTTTTT
CDR3: CASSPRDGGTGELFF

D: TRBD1
J: TRBJ2-7
length: 16
size: NA
V: TRBV27
DNA: TGTGCCAGCAGTTTATGGCCGGGACAGGGATCCAACGAGCAGTACTTC
CDR3: CASSLWPGQGSNEQYF

D: NA
J: TRBJ1-1
length: 13
size: NA
V: TRBV4-1
DNA: TGCGCCAGCAGCCAAGATCTGGACGCGTGGGCTTTCTTT
CDR3: CASSQDLDAWAFF

D: NA
J: TRBJ1-2
length: 14
size: NA
V: TRBV30
DNA: TGTGCCTCTCCCGGGGGGAGGGGGAAGCCAGGCTACACCTTC
CDR3: CASPGGRGKPGYTF

D: TRBD2
J: TRBJ2-7
length: 14
size: NA
V: TRBV27
DNA: TGTGCCAGCAGTCCAGCGGGAGGGCCTCACGAGCAGTACTTC
CDR3: CASSPAGGPHEQYF

D: TRBD2
J: TRBJ2-1
length: 14
size: NA
V: TRBV29-1
DNA: TGCAGCGTTGTGGGGGGAGGGCCGGATAATGAGCAGTTCTTC
CDR3: CSVVGGGPDNEQFF

D: TRBD2
J: TRBJ2-3
length: 15
size: NA
V: TRBV7-2
DNA: TGTGCCAGCAGCCCTCCTCTTAGCGGGCTAGATACGCAGTATTTT
CDR3: CASSPPLSGLDTQYF

D: NA
J: TRBJ2-3
length: 16
size: NA
V: TRBV5-5
DNA: TGTGCCAGCAGGTCCTTCGGGGGTAGTAGCACAGATACGCAGTATTTT
CDR3: CASRSFGGSSTDTQYF

D: TRBD1
J: TRBJ1-2
length: 16
size: NA
V: TRBV11-2
DNA: TGTGCCAGCAGCCACTCCGGGACAGGGCTTAACTATGGCTACACCTTC
CDR3: CASSHSGTGLNYGYTF

D: NA
J: TRBJ2-1
length: 15
size: NA
V: TRBV28
DNA: TGTGCCAGCAGTTTATTCGGCGCAGGGGCAGCGGAGCAGTTCTTC
CDR3: CASSLFGAGAAEQFF

D: NA
J: TRBJ1-1
length: 14
size: few
V: TRBV30
DNA: TGTGCCTGGAGTGTACGAGGCTTTAACACTGAAGCTTTCTTT
CDR3: CAWSVRGFNTEAFF